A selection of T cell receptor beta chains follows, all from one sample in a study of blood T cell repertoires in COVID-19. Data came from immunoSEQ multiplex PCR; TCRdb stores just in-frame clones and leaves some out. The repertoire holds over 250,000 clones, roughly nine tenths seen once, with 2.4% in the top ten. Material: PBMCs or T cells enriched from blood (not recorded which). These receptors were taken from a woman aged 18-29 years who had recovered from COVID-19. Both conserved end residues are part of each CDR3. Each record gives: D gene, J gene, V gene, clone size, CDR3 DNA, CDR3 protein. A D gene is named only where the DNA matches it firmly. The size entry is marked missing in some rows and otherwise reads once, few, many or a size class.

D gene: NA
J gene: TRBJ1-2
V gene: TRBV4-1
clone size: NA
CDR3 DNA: TGCGCCAGCAGCCAAGCCCTGGGACACCAGCCTAACTATGGCTACACCTTC
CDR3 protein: CASSQALGHQPNYGYTF

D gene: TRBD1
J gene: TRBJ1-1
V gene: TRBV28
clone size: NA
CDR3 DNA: TGTGCCAGCACCCTGGAGCCAGGGGGGTACACTGAAGCTTTCTTT
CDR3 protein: CASTLEPGGYTEAFF

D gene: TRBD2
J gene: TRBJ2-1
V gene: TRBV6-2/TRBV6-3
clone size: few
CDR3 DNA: TGTGCCAGCAGTGAGCCGGAAGCGGGGGGGCCCCATGAGCAGTTCTTC
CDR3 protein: CASSEPEAGGPHEQFF

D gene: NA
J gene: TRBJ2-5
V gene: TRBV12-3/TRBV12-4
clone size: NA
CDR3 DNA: TGTGCCAGCATAGGGGGGGGCCGGGAGACCCAGTACTTC
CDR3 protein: CASIGGGRETQYF

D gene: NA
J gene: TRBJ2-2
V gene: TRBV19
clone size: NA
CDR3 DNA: TGTGCCAGTAGTATAGGAGGGAACACCGGGGAGCTGTTTTTT
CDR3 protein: CASSIGGNTGELFF

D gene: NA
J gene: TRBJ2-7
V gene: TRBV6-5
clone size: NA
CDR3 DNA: TGTGCCAGCAGTTACTCCTCGGGATGGGAGCAGTACTTC
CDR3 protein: CASSYSSGWEQYF

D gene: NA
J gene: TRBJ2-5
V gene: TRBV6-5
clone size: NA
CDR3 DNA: TGTGCCAGCACCACCCTCGGGGGCCAAGAGACCCAGTACTTC
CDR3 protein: CASTTLGGQETQYF

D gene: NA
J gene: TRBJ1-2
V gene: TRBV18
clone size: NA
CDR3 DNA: TGTGCCAGCTCCCGAGAAACAGGGATGGATGGCTACACCTTC
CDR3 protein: CASSRETGMDGYTF

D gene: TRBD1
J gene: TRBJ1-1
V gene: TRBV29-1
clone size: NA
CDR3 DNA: TGCAGCGTTGATTCATCGGGACAGGGCGTCGCAGCTTTCTTT
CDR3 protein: CSVDSSGQGVAAFF

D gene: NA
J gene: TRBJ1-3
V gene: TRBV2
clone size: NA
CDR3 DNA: TGTGCCAGCCGCCGGGAAGGGAGCTCTGGAAACACCATATATTTT
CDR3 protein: CASRREGSSGNTIYF